This T cell receptor beta chain came from a study of T cells of healthy individuals (dated by TCRdb to 2016 to 2018). The library came from 5' RACE. The data were produced on an Illumina MiSeq. Clones were called with MiXCR by TCRdb after fastp trimmed the public reads at Q25, and only in-frame beta chains were retained. Identical CDR3 protein sequences are pooled into one entry, listed with their most common genes and DNA. The sample profile shows about 96,000 distinct CDR3 sequences; 15% to 20% of them were found once. The ten largest clonotypes hold under 7.5% of the sample. There are many counts of this clonotype. The target of this receptor is not known. No much larger clone is present one base from it, and per-base qualities are unavailable. The CDR3 measures 17 amino acids from cysteine to phenylalanine. The kept DNA is CDR3 alone, 51 bases in frame from the first base. V is pared back by 0 bases and J by 4 bases, with 13 bases lying between the germline termini. Via the germline V gene, CDR1 is LGHNA and CDR2 YSLEER.

The origin of this receptor is a human donor in good health. The rearranged segments are TRBV4-3 and TRBJ2-6; the D gene is perhaps TRBD2, on 5 matching bases. The encoded CDR3 is CASSQDIRRMGANVLTF. In nucleotide form, the sequence is TGCGCCAGCAGCCAAGATATTAGGAGGATGGGGGCCAACGTCCTGACTTTC.